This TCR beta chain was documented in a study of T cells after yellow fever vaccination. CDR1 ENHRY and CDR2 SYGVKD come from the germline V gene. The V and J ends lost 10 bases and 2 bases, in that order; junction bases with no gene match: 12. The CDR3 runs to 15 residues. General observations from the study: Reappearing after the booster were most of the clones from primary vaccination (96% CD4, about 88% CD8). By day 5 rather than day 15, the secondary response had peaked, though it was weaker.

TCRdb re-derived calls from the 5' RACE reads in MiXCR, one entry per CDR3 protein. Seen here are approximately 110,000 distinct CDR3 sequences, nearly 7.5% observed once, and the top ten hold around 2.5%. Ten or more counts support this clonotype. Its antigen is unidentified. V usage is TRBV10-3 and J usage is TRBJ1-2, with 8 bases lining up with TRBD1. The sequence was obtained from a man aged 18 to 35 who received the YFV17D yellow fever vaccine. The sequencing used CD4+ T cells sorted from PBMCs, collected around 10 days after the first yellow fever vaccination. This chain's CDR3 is CATENQGARNYGYTF. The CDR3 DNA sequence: TGTGCCACAGAGAATCAGGGGGCAAGGAACTATGGCTACACCTTC.